This TCR beta chain was observed in a study of patients and donors after allogeneic stem cell transplantation. Via MiXCR, TCRdb re-called the RT-PCR reads, giving one row per CDR3 protein. This table has about 200,000 distinct CDR3 sequences, around two fifths appearing once. V was trimmed by 10 bases and J by 6 bases, leaving 12 bases between them. CDR1 and CDR2 from the germline V gene are WSHSY and SAAADI. The CDR3 sequence is 11 residues long. Sequencing was carried out using blood, either unsorted or a sorted T cell fraction (not recorded which). The chain is built from TRBV10-2 and TRBJ1-2; D uncertain. The receptor was isolated from a human donor who was either an allogeneic HSCT recipient or a stem cell or donor lymphocyte infusion donor (not recorded which). It is not recorded whose cells these are; they may come from a transplant donor. The CDR3: CATRGGDGYTF. CDR3 nucleotide sequence: TGCGCCACCCGGGGAGGTGATGGCTACACCTTC.